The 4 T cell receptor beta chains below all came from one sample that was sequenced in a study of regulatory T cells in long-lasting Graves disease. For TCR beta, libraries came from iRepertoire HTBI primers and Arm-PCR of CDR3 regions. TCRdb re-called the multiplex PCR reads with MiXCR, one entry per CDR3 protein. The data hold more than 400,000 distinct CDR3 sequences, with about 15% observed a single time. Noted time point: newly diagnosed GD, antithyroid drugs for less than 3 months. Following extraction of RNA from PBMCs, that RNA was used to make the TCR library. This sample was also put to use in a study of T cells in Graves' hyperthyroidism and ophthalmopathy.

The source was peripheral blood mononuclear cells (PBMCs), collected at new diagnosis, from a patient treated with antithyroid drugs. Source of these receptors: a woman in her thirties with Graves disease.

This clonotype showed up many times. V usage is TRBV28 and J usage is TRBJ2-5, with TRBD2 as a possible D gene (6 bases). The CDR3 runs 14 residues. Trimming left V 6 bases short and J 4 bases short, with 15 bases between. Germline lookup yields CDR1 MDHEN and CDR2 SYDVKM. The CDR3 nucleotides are TGTGCCAGCAGAACGGGGGTTCGAGGAGAGACCCAGTACTTC. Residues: CASRTGVRGETQYF.

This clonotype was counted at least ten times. The CDR3: CAWNHRGAADTQYF. The CDR3, as DNA: TGTGCCTGGAACCACAGGGGAGCGGCAGATACGCAGTATTTT. The chain has TRBV30 and TRBJ2-3; 7 nucleotides match TRBD1. Per germline, CDR1 GTSNPN and CDR2 SVGIG (reference sequence). The ends lost 4 bases at V and 4 bases at J; junction bases unmatched: 8. The length of the CDR3 is 14 residues.

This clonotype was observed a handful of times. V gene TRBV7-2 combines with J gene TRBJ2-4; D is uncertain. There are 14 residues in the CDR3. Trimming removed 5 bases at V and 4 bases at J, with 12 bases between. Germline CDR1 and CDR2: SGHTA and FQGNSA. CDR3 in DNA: TGTGCCAGCAGCGCCCTACTGGGTAAAAACATTCAGTACTTC. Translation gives CASSALLGKNIQYF.

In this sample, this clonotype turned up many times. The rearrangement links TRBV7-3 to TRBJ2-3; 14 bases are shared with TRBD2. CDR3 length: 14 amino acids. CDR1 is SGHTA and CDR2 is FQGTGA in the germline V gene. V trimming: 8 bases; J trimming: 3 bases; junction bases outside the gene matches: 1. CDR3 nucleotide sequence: TGTGCCAGCGGACTAGCGGGAGGTACAGATACGCAGTATTTT. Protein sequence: CASGLAGGTDTQYF.